The text below deals with one TCR beta chain. Its target is not known. Doses given second, at about 4 or about 12 weeks, were pooled. Libraries were prepared by immunoSEQ multiplex PCR; TCRdb keeps only in-frame clonotypes and omits some of them. The sample records about 69,000 clones, less than 90% being singletons. The data were taken from a study of T cell responses to AZD1222 COVID-19 vaccine. The study's findings and limits: Seropositive at baseline were only 5 to 7 AZD1222 recipients. Nearly half of spike-specific TCRs reportedly target variant regions that are unmutated in the B.1.351 and B.1.1.7 variants.

With 6 bases clipped from V and 5 bases from J, the junction kept 3 bases outside the gene matches. The germline V gene encodes CDR1 MNHEY and CDR2 SVGAGI. There are 13 residues in the CDR3. The gene calls are TRBV6-5 and TRBJ2-7; the match to TRBD1 covers 11 bases. The sample consisted of peripheral blood, taken 28 days after the second AZD1222 dose. This clonotype originated in an adult who received the AZD1222 COVID-19 vaccine. CDR3 loop: CASRRTGGNEQYF. DNA of the CDR3: TGTGCCAGCAGAAGGACAGGGGGCAACGAGCAGTACTTC.